A single sample is the source of the 8 T cell receptor beta chains below, sequenced in a study of metastatic and nonmetastatic thyroid tumors. MiXCR re-clonotyped the PCR reads for TCRdb. The sample includes some 14,000 clones, approximately 32% of them seen just once. Ahead of thyroid surgery, no patient had received treatment of any kind. Sequenced sample: tumor tissue. Source of these receptors: a female donor with papillary thyroid cancer or a benign thyroid nodule (not recorded which). Some clones in this sample may be carry-over from other donors' samples.

This clone is termed medium-sized (0.01 to 0.1%). Additional DNA sequences in this sample encode the identical CDR3. The chain joins TRBV28 to TRBJ1-4, with TRBD1 matching over 7 bases. In germline, CDR1 is MDHEN, CDR2 SYDVKM. CDR3 length: 15 residues. V dropped 2 bases and J dropped 3; count of bases not matched to a gene: 3. DNA for the CDR3: TGTGCCAGCAGTTTAGGGCAGGGGGCTAATGAAAAACTGTTTTTT. Translating gives CASSLGQGANEKLFF.

Turning to this clone: An end of the junction differs from the germline gene, which may be a read error. This chain joins TRBV20-1 and TRBJ2-3; no reliable D call. The CDR3 has 13 residues. From germline, CDR1 is DFQATT and CDR2 SNEGSKA (reference sequence). This chain's CDR3 is CGATWVNTDTQYF. As DNA, the CDR3 is TGCGGTGCTACTTGGGTAAACACAGATACGCAGTATTTT.

This chain uses TRBV5-1 with TRBJ2-7; 9 bases fit TRBD1. Germline V gene sequence: CDR1 SGHRS, CDR2 YFSETQ. There are 17 residues in the CDR3. Losses at the gene ends were 4 bases for V and 2 bases for J; bases not matched to a gene: 13. CDR3 sequence reads: CASSLVVGTGPTYEQYF. The CDR3 DNA is TGCGCCAGCAGCCTTGTAGTTGGGACAGGGCCTACCTACGAGCAGTACTTC. Based on the CDR3 plus reference TRBV5-1 and TRBJ2-7, the full variable domain is KAGVTQTPRYLIKTRGQQVTLSCSPISGHRSVSWYQQTPGQGLQFLFEYFSETQRNKGNFPGRFSGRQFSNSRSEMNVSTLELGDSALYLCASSLVVGTGPTYEQYFGPGTRLTVT.

The rearrangement joins TRBV28 to TRBJ2-7; a possible D gene is TRBD2 (5 bases). This CDR3 comprises 11 residues. With 8 bases removed from V and 4 bases from J, the gap between germline ends came to 9 bases. Germline V gene data show CDR1 as MDHEN and CDR2 as SYDVKM. Written as DNA, the CDR3 is TGTGCCAGCGTCGGGGTTTACGAGCAGTACTTC. Translating it yields CASVGVYEQYF.

By sample fraction, this clone is large. The V call is TRBV4-2, the J call TRBJ2-6; weak D call: TRBD1 (5 bases). CDR1 is LGHNA and CDR2 is YNFKEQ in the germline V gene. V was pared by 6 bases and J by 4 bases, with 13 bases between. The CDR3 extends over 15 amino acids. The CDR3 DNA reads TGTGCCAGCAGAAATCCAGGGTACGGGGCCAACGTCCTGACTTTC. It encodes CASRNPGYGANVLTF.

In its sample, this clone ranks as medium-sized (0.01 to 0.1%). This chain's CDR3 is CSANSIAGAGEQYF. CDR3 DNA: TGCAGTGCTAACTCCATAGCGGGAGCGGGGGAGCAGTACTTC. The chain has TRBV20-1 and TRBJ2-7, with 9 positions matching TRBD2. From germline, CDR1 is DFQATT and CDR2 SNEGSKA (reference sequence). The junction had 11 bases not matched to a gene; V was cut back by 4 bases and J by 7 bases. This CDR3 contains 14 residues.

This clone was found many times. The rearrangement uses TRBV29-1 and TRBJ2-1, with D unclear. V was shortened by 5 bases and J by 0 bases, with 2 bases between the two germline ends. Germline CDR1 reads SQVTM; CDR2 reads ANQGSEA. This CDR3 is 11 amino acids long. The CDR3 nucleotides read TGCAGCGTTCGCTCCTACAATGAGCAGTTCTTC. This encodes CSVRSYNEQFF.

The table lists this clone with many counts. This may be a read error, as it is one base from a much larger clone. This likely comes from a read error, as the CDR3 has no conserved phenylalanine or tryptophan at its end. The chain links TRBV5-1 to TRBJ2-2, with a possible D match to TRBD1 (6 bases). This CDR3 spans 14 amino acids. Germline assignment: CDR1 SGHRS and CDR2 YFSETQ. V lost 7 bases to trimming and J lost 2 bases, with 12 bases between them. The CDR3 protein is CASQGPANTGELFY. The CDR3 nucleotides read TGCGCCAGCCAGGGGCCGGCTAACACCGGGGAGCTGTTTTAT.